The present T cell receptor beta chain was sequenced within a study of shared clonotypes between healthy human individuals. Study results and caveats: The four-donor shared clonotypes exceeded non-shared clonotypes in generation probability, with non-shared ones scoring lower. When naive CD4 clonotypes were compared across a handful of donors, about 4.8% were shared.

Regarding this clone: The antigen is undetermined.

The CDR3 is 16 amino acids. Germline values: CDR1 SNHLY, CDR2 FYNNEI. Losses at the gene ends were 5 bases for V and 1 base for J; bases not matched to a gene: 7. Assay execution proceeded at the deep level. Assay used: immunoSEQ multiplex PCR; TCRdb lists only in-frame clones, some missing. The table records 180,000 or so clones, over 80% of them present only once. This receptor was obtained from a woman aged 25 to 45 in good health. This chain links TRBV2 with TRBJ1-5; 8 nucleotides match TRBD1. Sequencing was performed on naive CD4+ T cells sorted from blood. Subset defined: CD45RA+ positively selected. This CDR3 is CASSPQGAGSNQPQHF. DNA of the CDR3: TGTGCCAGCAGTCCTCAGGGGGCCGGCAGCAATCAGCCCCAGCATTTT.